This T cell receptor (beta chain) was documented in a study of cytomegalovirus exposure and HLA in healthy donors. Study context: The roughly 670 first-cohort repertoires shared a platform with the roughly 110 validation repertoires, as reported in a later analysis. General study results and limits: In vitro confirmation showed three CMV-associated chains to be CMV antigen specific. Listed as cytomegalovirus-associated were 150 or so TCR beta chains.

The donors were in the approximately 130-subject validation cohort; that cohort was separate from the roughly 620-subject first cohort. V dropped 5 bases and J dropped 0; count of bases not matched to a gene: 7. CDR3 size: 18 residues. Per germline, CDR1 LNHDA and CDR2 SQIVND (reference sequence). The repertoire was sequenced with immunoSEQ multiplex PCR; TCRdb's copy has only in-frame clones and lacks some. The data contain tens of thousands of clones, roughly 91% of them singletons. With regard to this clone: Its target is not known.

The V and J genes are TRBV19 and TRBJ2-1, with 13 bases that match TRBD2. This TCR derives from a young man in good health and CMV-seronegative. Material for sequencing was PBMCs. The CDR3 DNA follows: TGTGCCAGTAGTGGGACTAGCGGGGCAAGGAGCTCCTACAATGAGCAGTTCTTC. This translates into CASSGTSGARSSYNEQFF. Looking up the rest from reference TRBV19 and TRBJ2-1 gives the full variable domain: DGGITQSPKYLFRKEGQNVTLSCEQNLNHDAMYWYRQDPGQGLRLIYYSQIVNDFQKGDIAEGYSVSREKKESFPLTVTSAQKNPTAFYLCASSGTSGARSSYNEQFFGPGTRLTVL.